The present entry profiles one T cell receptor (beta chain) with its context. The junction had 2 bases not matched to a gene; V was cut back by 0 bases and J by 3 bases. The germline CDR1 and CDR2 sequences are SGHNT and YYREEE (reference sequence). This CDR3 comprises 15 residues. This sample stems from a study of blood T cell repertoires in COVID-19. Study-wide background: There were acute and convalescent COVID-19 samples, and they came from the United States, Italy and Spain. In each case, the material was cDNA or gDNA derived from T cells, B-cell-depleted T cells, or PBMCs.

Source study methods: Reference gene primer amplification yielded estimated nucleated cell counts. Sequenced by immunoSEQ multiplex PCR; TCRdb stores in-frame clones only, minus some. The V and J calls and the clone size are those of that table, but D and trimming were determined from the DNA. The sample carries about 190,000 clones, roughly 90% recorded once. This sequence joins TRBV5-4 and TRBJ1-4, with 7 bases fitting TRBD1. This TCR was sampled from a woman aged 40-49 years who had recovered from COVID-19. Sequencing input: peripheral blood. The CDR3 DNA is TGTGCCAGCAGCTTGGGAGGGACAGCTAATGAAAAACTGTTTTTT. Translation gives CASSLGGTANEKLFF.